The rows below give T cell receptor beta chains drawn from one sample of a study of blood T cells in healthy people across ages. TCRdb reprocessed the 5' RACE reads via MiXCR and lists one record per CDR3 protein. The sample contains about 580,000 distinct CDR3 sequences, around half of which appear only once. Sequencing was performed on blood. The receptor source for this set is an elderly man in good health. Both conserved end residues are part of each CDR3. Each record gives: CDR3 DNA, CDR3 protein, clone size, D gene, J gene, V gene, CDR3 length. A D gene is named only where the DNA matches it firmly. Part of the rows lack a size; the others show once, few, many or a class for expanded clones.

TGTGCCAGCAGTTCCCCCGAGGGGGTCAATCAGCCCCAGCATTTT CASSSPEGVNQPQHF . . TRBJ1-5 TRBV28 15
TGTGCCAGCAGCACAGCGGACCTCCTTTATTCACCCCTCCACTTT CASSTADLLYSPLHF . . TRBJ1-6 TRBV7-9 15
TGCAGTGCCAGGACTAGCGGGGGGGTGGTACGGGAGACCCAGTACTTC CSARTSGGVVRETQYF . TRBD2 TRBJ2-5 TRBV20-1 16
TGCAGTGTAGGCCCGGGGGGTAACTACGAGCAGTACTTC CSVGPGGNYEQYF . TRBD2 TRBJ2-7 TRBV20-1 13
TGCGCCAGCAGCCCGACTAGCGGGGGAAATACCTACGAGCAGTACTTC CASSPTSGGNTYEQYF . TRBD2 TRBJ2-7 TRBV4-3 16
TGTGCCAGCAGCTCGTCCCGACAGAACTCCTACGAGCAGTACTTC CASSSSRQNSYEQYF . . TRBJ2-7 TRBV5-6 15
TGTGCCAGCAGCTTAGGGGGGGGGGCCGGTGTGAATGAGCAGTACTTC CASSLGGGAGVNEQYF . . TRBJ2-7 TRBV7-9 16
TGTGCCAGCAGTTACTCTGTCCCTAGCAATCAGCCCCAGCATTTT CASSYSVPSNQPQHF few . TRBJ1-5 TRBV6-6 15
TGTGCCAGCAGTCCCATCAAGCCTGCAACTAATGAAAAACTGTTTTTT CASSPIKPATNEKLFF . . TRBJ1-4 TRBV28 16
TGCAGCGTGGGACAGGGAGTGGATGATCAGCCCCAGCATTTT CSVGQGVDDQPQHF . TRBD1 TRBJ1-5 TRBV29-1 14
TGTGCCAGCAGCTCGCACGGGGATGCCTACGAGCAGTACTTC CASSSHGDAYEQYF . . TRBJ2-7 TRBV9 14
TGTGCCAGCAGTTACTCGGCAGACTACGAGCAGTACTTC CASSYSADYEQYF . . TRBJ2-7 TRBV6-2/TRBV6-3 13
TGTGCCAGCTCACCACCGGAGGGCGAAAAACTGTTTTTT CASSPPEGEKLFF . . TRBJ1-4 TRBV18 13
TGTGCCAGCAGCCGATCAGGGTTGGAAGAGACCCAGTACTTC CASSRSGLEETQYF many . TRBJ2-5 TRBV28 14
TGTGCCAGCAGTTACCTGGGGGGAACCTACAATGAGCAGTTCTTC CASSYLGGTYNEQFF . . TRBJ2-1 TRBV6-2/TRBV6-3 15
TGTGCCAGCAGTTCGGGGGGGCGCACAGATACGCAGTATTTT CASSSGGRTDTQYF few TRBD2 TRBJ2-3 TRBV28 14
TGCAGTGCTAGAGAAGCAGGGGAGGTTGAAGCTTTCTTT CSAREAGEVEAFF . . TRBJ1-1 TRBV20-1 13
TGCGCCAGCACACAGGGGGACTATGGCTACACCTTC CASTQGDYGYTF . TRBD1 TRBJ1-2 TRBV5-1 12
TGTGCCAGCAGGTGGGGACAGGGGACCCACGAGCAGTACTTC CASRWGQGTHEQYF . TRBD1 TRBJ2-7 TRBV27 14
TGCAGCGTGGACATAGCCTACGAGCAGTACTTC CSVDIAYEQYF large . TRBJ2-7 TRBV29-1 11
TGTGCCAGCAGCTGGGGGCGTGGAACCTACGAGCAGTACTTC CASSWGRGTYEQYF few . TRBJ2-7 TRBV7-2 14
TGTGCCAGCAGCCCTGGTGGGGGTACCTCGTTGAACACCATATATTTT CASSPGGGTSLNTIYF . . TRBJ1-3 TRBV7-2 16
TGCAGTGCTAGAGGCCTAGCGGGCAATGAGCAGTACTTC CSARGLAGNEQYF . TRBD2 TRBJ2-7 TRBV20-1 13
TGTGCCAGCAGTCTCACCACAGGGGTGAGGAACATTCAGTACTTC CASSLTTGVRNIQYF few TRBD1 TRBJ2-4 TRBV6-6 15
TGTGCCAGCAGTACCCGGGGGAACTTGGGGGATACGCAGTATTTT CASSTRGNLGDTQYF few . TRBJ2-3 TRBV2 15
TGCAGCGTTGAACCGGCAGCGGGGGTACACAATGAGCAGTTCTTC CSVEPAAGVHNEQFF many TRBD2 TRBJ2-1 TRBV29-1 15